This T cell receptor beta chain was identified in a study of blood T cell repertoires in COVID-19. The study recruited people aged about 18 to 90 years across approximately 23 US areas. The repertoire was sequenced with immunoSEQ multiplex PCR; TCRdb's copy has only in-frame clones and lacks some. The sample contains hundreds of thousands of clones, roughly 84% of which appear only once. Input material: PBMCs or T cells enriched from blood (not recorded which). The sequence came from a woman aged 40 to 55 who had recovered from COVID-19.

The CDR3 here is CASGLGRTSGSQNIQYF. The DNA of the CDR3 is TGTGCTAGTGGTTTGGGGAGGACTAGCGGAAGTCAAAACATTCAGTACTTC. The rearrangement links TRBV12-5 to TRBJ2-4, with 10 positions matching TRBD2. The CDR3 runs to 17 residues. Germline V gene lookup returns CDR1 LGHNT and CDR2 FRNRAP. V gave up 1 base and J gave up 5 bases; unmatched junction bases: 8.